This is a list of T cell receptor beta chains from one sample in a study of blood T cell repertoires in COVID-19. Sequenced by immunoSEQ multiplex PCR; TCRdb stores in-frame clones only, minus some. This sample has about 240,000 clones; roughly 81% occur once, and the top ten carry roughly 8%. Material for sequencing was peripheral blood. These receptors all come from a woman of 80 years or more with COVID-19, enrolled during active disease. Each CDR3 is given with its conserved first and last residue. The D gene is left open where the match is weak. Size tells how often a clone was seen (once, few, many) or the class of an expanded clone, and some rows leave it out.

CASKSRQGSETQYF TGTGCCAGCAAATCCCGACAGGGGAGTGAGACCCAGTACTTC once TRBV27 TRBD1 TRBJ2-5
CASSSQMGLLYEQYF TGCGCCAGCAGCTCCCAAATGGGACTTTTATACGAGCAGTACTTC NA TRBV5-1 NA TRBJ2-7
CASSPGQGITDTQYF TGTGCCAGCTCACCCGGACAGGGTATAACAGATACGCAGTATTTT NA TRBV18 TRBD1 TRBJ2-3
CASSVSGGPYEQYF TGTGCCAGCAGTGTAAGCGGGGGGCCCTACGAGCAGTACTTC NA TRBV2 TRBD2 TRBJ2-7
CASSSSGRGAYEQYF TGTGCCAGCAGCTCCTCAGGGAGGGGGGCCTACGAGCAGTACTTC NA TRBV3-1/TRBV3-2 NA TRBJ2-7
CASSRGRNTEAFF TGTGCCAGCAGCAGGGGGAGGAACACTGAAGCTTTCTTT NA TRBV9 NA TRBJ1-1
CASSQGAVSYNEQFF TGTGCCAGCAGCCAAGGAGCGGTGTCCTACAATGAGCAGTTCTTC NA TRBV3-1/TRBV3-2 NA TRBJ2-1
CASSSRRMNTEAFF TGTGCCAGCTCCTCCAGGAGGATGAACACTGAAGCTTTCTTT NA TRBV7-8 NA TRBJ1-1
CASSESGLAGTPGELFF TGTGCCAGCAGCGAGAGCGGTCTAGCGGGGACCCCCGGGGAGCTGTTTTTT NA TRBV11-2 TRBD2 TRBJ2-2
CASSVTGAPLYGYTF TGTGCCAGCAGCGTTACAGGGGCCCCTTTATATGGCTACACCTTC once TRBV7-3 TRBD1 TRBJ1-2
CAAITDRHNYGYTF TGTGCCGCCATCACGGACAGACATAACTATGGCTACACCTTC NA TRBV6-6 NA TRBJ1-2
CASSARTSGGTDTQYF TGTGCCAGCAGCGCAAGGACTAGCGGGGGCACAGATACGCAGTATTTT many TRBV7-8 TRBD2 TRBJ2-3
CASSSGAGGYNSPLHF TGTGCCAGCAGCTCCGGGGCCGGGGGCTATAATTCACCCCTCCACTTT once TRBV7-2 NA TRBJ1-6
CASSAQGAATEAFF TGCGCCAGCAGCGCACAGGGGGCGGCAACTGAAGCTTTCTTT NA TRBV5-1 TRBD1 TRBJ1-1
CASSLHGQGHYGYTF TGTGCCAGCAGCTTACACGGACAGGGGCACTATGGCTACACCTTC few TRBV7-9 TRBD1 TRBJ1-2
CASSQLEVVETQYF TGCGCCAGCAGCCAACTGGAGGTGGTTGAGACCCAGTACTTC NA TRBV4-1 NA TRBJ2-5
CASSGRGDNLFF TGTGCCAGCAGCGGTCGTGGGGACAATCTGTTTTTT NA TRBV7-9 NA TRBJ1-4
CASSFDRISYGYTF TGTGCCAGCAGCTTCGACAGGATCTCCTATGGCTACACCTTC NA TRBV5-6 NA TRBJ1-2
CSVARGQTYEQYF TGCAGCGTTGCCCGGGGACAGACCTACGAGCAGTACTTC NA TRBV29-1 TRBD1 TRBJ2-7
CASSRTSGGQETQYF TGTGCCAGTAGTCGGACTAGCGGAGGGCAAGAGACCCAGTACTTC NA TRBV19 TRBD2 TRBJ2-5
CASSLEGGDNQPQHF TGCGCCAGCAGCTTGGAAGGGGGGGACAATCAGCCCCAGCATTTT NA TRBV5-1 NA TRBJ1-5
CASSRGGGEYEQYF TGTGCCAGCAGCCGCGGAGGCGGGGAGTACGAGCAGTACTTC NA TRBV5-4 NA TRBJ2-7
CASSTGRGGSYNEQFF TGTGCCAGCAGTACTGGACGGGGGGGCTCCTACAATGAGCAGTTCTTC few TRBV28 TRBD2 TRBJ2-1
CSFAGGRSLKNFNEQFF TGCAGCTTCGCAGGGGGAAGGAGCTTAAAAAACTTCAATGAGCAGTTCTTC NA TRBV29-1 TRBD1 TRBJ2-1
CASSLGQGGETQYF TGTGCCAGCAGCTTGGGACAGGGGGGGGAGACCCAGTACTTC NA TRBV11-3 TRBD1 TRBJ2-5
CASSLEARGEQFF TGCGCCAGCAGCTTGGAAGCCAGGGGTGAGCAGTTCTTC NA TRBV5-1 NA TRBJ2-1
CATKLPGLFQETQYF TGCGCCACCAAGCTCCCGGGACTCTTTCAAGAGACCCAGTACTTC NA TRBV10-1 NA TRBJ2-5
CASILGTRGAADGYTF TGTGCCAGCATCCTTGGTACGCGCGGGGCCGCGGATGGCTACACCTTC NA TRBV7-9 NA TRBJ1-2